This TCR beta chain is from a study of blood T cell repertoires in COVID-19. Study-level background: The origin of the acute and convalescent COVID-19 samples was the United States, Italy and Spain. In each case, the material was cDNA or gDNA derived from T cells, B-cell-depleted T cells, or PBMCs.

V was shortened by 4 bases and J by 3 bases, with 11 bases between the two germline ends. The CDR3 has 13 amino acids. The germline V gene encodes CDR1 SGHRS and CDR2 YFSETQ. Only in-frame clones appear in the TCRdb table, and some are missing; sequencing was by immunoSEQ multiplex PCR. The data contain 150,000 to 200,000 clones, approximately 91% of them singletons. The receptor comes from a man in his sixties or seventies with active or convalescent COVID-19. The sample was peripheral blood. The chain combines TRBV5-1 with TRBJ2-7; tentatively, D is TRBD2 (7 bases). The CDR3 reads CASSPGGLYEQYF. In nucleotides, the CDR3 is TGCGCCAGCAGCCCCGGGGGGCTCTACGAGCAGTACTTC.